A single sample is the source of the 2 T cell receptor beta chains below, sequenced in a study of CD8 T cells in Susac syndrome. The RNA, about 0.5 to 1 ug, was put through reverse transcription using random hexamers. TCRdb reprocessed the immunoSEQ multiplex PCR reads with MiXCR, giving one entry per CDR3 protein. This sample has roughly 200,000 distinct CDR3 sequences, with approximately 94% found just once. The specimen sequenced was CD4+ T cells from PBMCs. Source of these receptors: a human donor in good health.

The CDR3 region has the DNA TGCAGTGCTAGAGCGACAGGGGGGTACATCGGTGAGCAGTTCTTC. This encodes CSARATGGYIGEQFF. V and J are TRBV20-1 and TRBJ2-1; TRBD1 matches at 9 bases. This CDR3 spans 15 amino acids. Germline V gene sequence: CDR1 DFQATT, CDR2 SNEGSKA (reference sequence). Germline trimming cut 1 base from V and 9 bases from J; bases unmatched to any gene: 10.

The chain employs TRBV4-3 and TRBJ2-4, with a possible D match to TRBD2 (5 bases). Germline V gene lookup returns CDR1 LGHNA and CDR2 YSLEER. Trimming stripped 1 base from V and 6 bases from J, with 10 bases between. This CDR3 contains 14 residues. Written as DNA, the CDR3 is TGCGCCAGCAGCCAAGGGCTAGCTGGAAACATTCAGTACTTC. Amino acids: CASSQGLAGNIQYF.